These 6 T cell receptor beta chains were all obtained from the same sample, sequenced in a study of control samples from healthy donors and cancer patients. Repertoires were generated with immunoSEQ multiplex PCR, while TCRdb's copy carries only in-frame clones and drops some. The repertoire holds 110,000 to 150,000 clones, with about nine tenths as singletons. Sequenced material: blood. Receptor source: a woman younger than 45 in good health.

This clone has a handful of counts. V gene TRBV7-9 combines with J gene TRBJ2-1; D is possibly TRBD2 (7 bases). The CDR3 has 16 amino acids. V gave up 5 bases and J gave up 6 bases, with 20 bases separating them. CDR1 is SEHNR, CDR2 FQNEAQ, per germline (reference sequence). The CDR3 nucleotides read TGTGCCAGCAGCCCGGGGGGCGGGGGTATTAGCAATGAGCAGTTCTTC. This encodes CASSPGGGGISNEQFF.

This CDR3 is CASSQEALSGRNIQYF. As DNA, the CDR3 is TGTGCCAGCAGCCAAGAAGCATTATCCGGAAGGAACATTCAGTACTTC. The V call is TRBV4-2, the J call TRBJ2-4; unclear D gene. This CDR3 spans 16 amino acids. The germline CDR1 and CDR2 sequences are LGHNA and YNFKEQ. With 0 bases removed from V and 7 bases from J, the gap between germline ends came to 16 bases.

The chain joins TRBV15 to TRBJ1-5; D not certain. Trimming removed 0 bases from V and 6 bases from J, with 3 bases in between. CDR3 length: 12 amino acids. Germline lookup yields CDR1 LNHNV and CDR2 YYDKDF (reference sequence). CDR3 nucleotides: TGTGCCACCAGCAGAGATGGTCAGCCCCAGCATTTT. Its translation: CATSRDGQPQHF. The variable domain in full, with the rest retrieved from reference TRBV15 and TRBJ1-5, is DAMVIQNPRYQVTQFGKPVTLSCSQTLNHNVMYWYQQKSSQAPKLLFHYYDKDFNNEADTPDNFQSRRPNTSFCFLDIRSPGLGDTAMYLCATSRDGQPQHFGDGTRLSIL.

This clone was detected once. The chain combines TRBV2 with TRBJ2-4; D unresolved. The germline gives CDR1 SNHLY, CDR2 FYNNEI. This CDR3 contains 14 residues. The germline V and J ends were trimmed by 3 bases and 7 bases, with 13 bases remaining between them. Here the CDR3 DNA reads TGTGCCAGCAGTGAGACCGAGAGCATTAACATTCAGTACTTC. It codes for CASSETESINIQYF. Full variable domain (remainder filled in from reference TRBV2 and TRBJ2-4): EPEVTQTPSHQVTQMGQEVILRCVPISNHLYFYWYRQILGQKVEFLVSFYNNEISEKSEIFDDQFSVERPDGSNFTLKIRSTKLEDSAMYFCASSETESINIQYFGAGTRLSVL.

The chain recombines TRBV19 with TRBJ2-6, with D possibly TRBD1 on 5 matching bases. Germline CDR1 and CDR2: LNHDA and SQIVND (reference sequence). The CDR3 has 16 amino acids. Trimming cost V 3 bases and J 3 bases, with 12 bases left between them. The CDR3, as DNA: TGTGCCAGTAGTATTCTTCAGGGAAGTGGGGCCAACGTCCTGACTTTC. Protein sequence: CASSILQGSGANVLTF.

By sample fraction, this clone is large. The rearrangement joins TRBV9 to TRBJ2-1, with a weak D call TRBD1 (5 bases). Trimming removed 3 bases at V and 5 bases at J, with 12 bases between. The CDR3 extends over 14 amino acids. From germline, CDR1 is SGDLS and CDR2 YYNGEE. The CDR3 region is CASSADRLHNEQFF. CDR3 sequence (DNA): TGTGCCAGCAGCGCCGACAGACTGCACAATGAGCAGTTCTTC.